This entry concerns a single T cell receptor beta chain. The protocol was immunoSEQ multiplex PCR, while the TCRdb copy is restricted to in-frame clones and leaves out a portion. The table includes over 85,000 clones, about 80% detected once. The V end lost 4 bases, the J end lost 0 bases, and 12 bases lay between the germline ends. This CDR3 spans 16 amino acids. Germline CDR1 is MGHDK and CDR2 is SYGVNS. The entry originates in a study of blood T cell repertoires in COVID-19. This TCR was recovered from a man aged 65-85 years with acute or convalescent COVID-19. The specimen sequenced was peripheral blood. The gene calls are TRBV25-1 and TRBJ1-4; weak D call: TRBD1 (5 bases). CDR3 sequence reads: CASSGGRGSTNEKLFF. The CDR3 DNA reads TGTGCCAGCAGTGGGGGACGGGGGTCAACTAATGAAAAACTGTTTTTT.